This T cell receptor (beta chain) was identified in a study of CD8 T cells in ankylosing spondylitis. Study findings and constraints: Disease-associated clones were CD8+ and fairly uncommon in peripheral blood. Made up of 7 to 9 highly homologous variants, a TCR beta motif appeared characteristic of ankylosing spondylitis blood. Disease-associated clones were reportedly significantly overrepresented in matched ankylosing spondylitis synovial fluid.

In its sample, this clonotype was seen many times. Its antigen is undetermined. There are 12 residues in the CDR3. The V gene's germline CDR1 is SGHTA and CDR2 FQGNSA. V was clipped by 0 bases and J by 4 bases, with 1 base between them. By quantitative 5'-RACE with molecular barcodes, the TCR beta libraries were made. One entry per CDR3 protein results from TCRdb running MiXCR on the 5' RACE reads. Among fewer than 550,000 distinct CDR3 sequences listed, about 5.7% were seen once. The chain links TRBV7-2 to TRBJ1-3; D is ambiguous. The TCR was taken from a male donor with ankylosing spondylitis. Sequenced input: blood, either unsorted or a sorted T cell fraction (not recorded which). Written as DNA, the CDR3 is TGTGCCAGCAGCTTAGCGGGAAACACCATATATTTT. Protein sequence: CASSLAGNTIYF.